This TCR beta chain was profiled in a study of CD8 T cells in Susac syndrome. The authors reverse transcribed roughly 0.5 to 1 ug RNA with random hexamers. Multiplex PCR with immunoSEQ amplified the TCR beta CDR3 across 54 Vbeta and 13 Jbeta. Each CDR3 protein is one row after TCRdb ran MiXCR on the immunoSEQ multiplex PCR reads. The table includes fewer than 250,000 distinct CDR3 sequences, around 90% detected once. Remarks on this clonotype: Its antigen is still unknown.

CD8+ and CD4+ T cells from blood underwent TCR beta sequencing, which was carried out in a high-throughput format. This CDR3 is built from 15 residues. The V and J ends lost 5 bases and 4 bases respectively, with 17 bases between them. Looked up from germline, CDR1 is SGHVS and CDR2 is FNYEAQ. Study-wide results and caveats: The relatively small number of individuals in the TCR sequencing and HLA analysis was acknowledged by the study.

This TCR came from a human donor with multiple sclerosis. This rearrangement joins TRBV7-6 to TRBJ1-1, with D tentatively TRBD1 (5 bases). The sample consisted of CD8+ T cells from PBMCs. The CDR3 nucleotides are TGTGCCAGCAGCCCCGGGGGGGGAGGAGGCACTGAAGCTTTCTTT. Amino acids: CASSPGGGGGTEAFF.